This TCR beta chain was observed in a study of blood T cell repertoires in COVID-19. For the study at large: Researchers got acute and convalescent COVID-19 samples from the United States, Italy and Spain.

Across 20 to 25 US areas, participants ranged in age from roughly 18 to 89 years. Germline lookup yields CDR1 LNHDA and CDR2 SQIVND (reference sequence). Trimming took 1 base from V and 7 from J; bases not matched to a gene: 4. This CDR3 has 15 amino acids. Produced via immunoSEQ multiplex PCR; TCRdb's table is partial and in-frame only. The data contain fewer than 250,000 clones, around 87% of them singletons. The chain joins TRBV19 to TRBJ2-1; 10 positions agree with TRBD1. This receptor was taken from a young man in a cohort exposed to, infected with or recovered from COVID-19 (not recorded which). The sample comprised PBMCs or T cells enriched from blood (not recorded which). The CDR3 DNA follows: TGTGCCAGTAGTATAGTATCGGGACAGGGGAATGAGCAGTTCTTC. This encodes CASSIVSGQGNEQFF.